A selection of T cell receptor beta chains follows, all from one sample in a study of T-cell reconstitution after alpha-beta-depleted transplantation in children. In TCRdb, the PCR reads were re-called with MiXCR into one record per CDR3 protein. The sample includes 150,000 to 250,000 distinct CDR3 sequences, 5% to 7.5% of them seen just once. The starting material was PBMCs, obtained before TCRalphabeta/CD19-depleted stem cell transplant. All receptors come from a girl less than two years old with combined immunodeficiency, due to receive a stem cell transplant. Each CDR3 is given with its conserved first and last residue. The order of the fields is CDR3 DNA, CDR3 protein, D gene, clone size, V gene, J gene. D genes are given only for firm matches. The listing skips clone size in some rows; elsewhere it reads once, few, many or a size class.

cdr3_nt: TGCAGTGCTAGACTTTTCGAACTAGCGGAAATCAAATACAATGAGCAGTTCTTC; cdr3_aa: CSARLFELAEIKYNEQFF; d_call: TRBD2; clone_size: many; v_call: TRBV20-1; j_call: TRBJ2-1
cdr3_nt: TGTGCCAGCAGTTACTGGGACGTATCTAATGAAAAACTGTTTTTT; cdr3_aa: CASSYWDVSNEKLFF; d_call: .; clone_size: many; v_call: TRBV28; j_call: TRBJ1-4
cdr3_nt: TGTGCCAGCAGTTTGGGGACAGTAAATGAGCAGTTCTTC; cdr3_aa: CASSLGTVNEQFF; d_call: TRBD1; clone_size: many; v_call: TRBV12-3/TRBV12-4; j_call: TRBJ2-1
cdr3_nt: TGTGCCAGCAGCCATCAAAGAGTTTACTACGAGCAGTACTTC; cdr3_aa: CASSHQRVYYEQYF; d_call: .; clone_size: .; v_call: TRBV4-2; j_call: TRBJ2-7
cdr3_nt: TGTGCCAGCAGCTTATCGGGGAGCCACTATTCACCCCTCCACTTT; cdr3_aa: CASSLSGSHYSPLHF; d_call: .; clone_size: many; v_call: TRBV7-9; j_call: TRBJ1-6
cdr3_nt: TGTGCCAGCAGCACATCAGAGCACGGAAAACTGTTTTTT; cdr3_aa: CASSTSEHGKLFF; d_call: .; clone_size: many; v_call: TRBV2; j_call: TRBJ1-4
cdr3_nt: TGCAGCGTTGAGGACAGTTTTGAGCAGTTCTTC; cdr3_aa: CSVEDSFEQFF; d_call: .; clone_size: many; v_call: TRBV29-1; j_call: TRBJ2-1
cdr3_nt: TGTGCCAGCAGCTCCGACTCTAGGCAGTTTTTCTTC; cdr3_aa: CASSSDSRQFFF; d_call: .; clone_size: many; v_call: TRBV27; j_call: TRBJ2-1
cdr3_nt: TGTGCCAGCAGCGTCGAGGGGGTTAGCAATCAGCCCCAGCATTTT; cdr3_aa: CASSVEGVSNQPQHF; d_call: .; clone_size: many; v_call: TRBV12-3/TRBV12-4; j_call: TRBJ1-5
cdr3_nt: TGCGCCAGCAGCCAAGTAGGATCAGGGCCCGTGGGGGCTTTCTTT; cdr3_aa: CASSQVGSGPVGAFF; d_call: .; clone_size: .; v_call: TRBV4-1; j_call: TRBJ1-1
cdr3_nt: TGTGCCAGCAGCCGATCAGGGGAGGATAATGAAAAACTGTTTTTT; cdr3_aa: CASSRSGEDNEKLFF; d_call: .; clone_size: few; v_call: TRBV7-8; j_call: TRBJ1-4
cdr3_nt: TGTGCCAGCAGTCCTCACTCCTGGGAGACCCAGTACTTC; cdr3_aa: CASSPHSWETQYF; d_call: .; clone_size: many; v_call: TRBV28; j_call: TRBJ2-5
cdr3_nt: TGTGCCAGCAGTGAAATCAGAAGCTCTGGGGCCAACGTCCTGACTTTC; cdr3_aa: CASSEIRSSGANVLTF; d_call: .; clone_size: once; v_call: TRBV25-1; j_call: TRBJ2-6
cdr3_nt: TGTGCCAGCATCGACGAGGGGAGGGATGAGCAGTTCTTC; cdr3_aa: CASIDEGRDEQFF; d_call: TRBD2; clone_size: many; v_call: TRBV6-6; j_call: TRBJ2-1
cdr3_nt: TGTGCCAGTAGTATAGAATCCTCCACCGGGGAGCTGTTTTTT; cdr3_aa: CASSIESSTGELFF; d_call: .; clone_size: many; v_call: TRBV19; j_call: TRBJ2-2
cdr3_nt: TGCGCCAGCAGCTCCAGTGCGGGGGCGGATACGCAGTATTTT; cdr3_aa: CASSSSAGADTQYF; d_call: .; clone_size: many; v_call: TRBV5-1; j_call: TRBJ2-3
cdr3_nt: TGTGCCAGCAGTTACCGGGGCCCTCGGGGCTACACCTTC; cdr3_aa: CASSYRGPRGYTF; d_call: .; clone_size: many; v_call: TRBV6-5; j_call: TRBJ1-2
cdr3_nt: TGTGCCAGCAGTTATGAGGGCTTTCCTTACAATGAGCAGTTCTTC; cdr3_aa: CASSYEGFPYNEQFF; d_call: .; clone_size: many; v_call: TRBV6-5; j_call: TRBJ2-1
cdr3_nt: TGCGCCAGCAGCTTGGAACAGCTTGATTACGAGCAGTACTTC; cdr3_aa: CASSLEQLDYEQYF; d_call: .; clone_size: many; v_call: TRBV5-1; j_call: TRBJ2-7
cdr3_nt: TGTGCCAGCAGCGTAAATGGGATTGAGCAGTTCTTC; cdr3_aa: CASSVNGIEQFF; d_call: .; clone_size: many; v_call: TRBV9; j_call: TRBJ2-1
cdr3_nt: TGTGCCAGCAGTGCTTCCGGACTAGCGCCTTACAATGAGCAGTTCTTC; cdr3_aa: CASSASGLAPYNEQFF; d_call: TRBD2; clone_size: few; v_call: TRBV2; j_call: TRBJ2-1
cdr3_nt: TGTGCCAGCAGTCAAGGGACAGGGGGCCGTAGGCAGCCCCAGCATTTT; cdr3_aa: CASSQGTGGRRQPQHF; d_call: TRBD1; clone_size: many; v_call: TRBV28; j_call: TRBJ1-5
cdr3_nt: TGTGCCACCAGCAGAGAGGGGGGGGACAGCGGTTATAGCAATCAGCCCCAGCATTTT; cdr3_aa: CATSREGGDSGYSNQPQHF; d_call: TRBD1; clone_size: many; v_call: TRBV15; j_call: TRBJ1-5
cdr3_nt: TGCAGCGTTCGAAGGGGGCTCGAGCAGTACTTC; cdr3_aa: CSVRRGLEQYF; d_call: TRBD1; clone_size: many; v_call: TRBV29-1; j_call: TRBJ2-7
cdr3_nt: TGTGCCAGCAGCTTAGTAGCGGGGGTTAACTACGAGCAGTACTTC; cdr3_aa: CASSLVAGVNYEQYF; d_call: TRBD2; clone_size: many; v_call: TRBV11-2; j_call: TRBJ2-7
cdr3_nt: TGCAGCGCTGCCGGGACTAGCCTAAGAAGTACCTACAATGAGCAGTTCTTC; cdr3_aa: CSAAGTSLRSTYNEQFF; d_call: TRBD2; clone_size: many; v_call: TRBV29-1; j_call: TRBJ2-1
cdr3_nt: TGTGCCAGCAGTCCCCCGACAGGGAGAGATACGCAGTATTTT; cdr3_aa: CASSPPTGRDTQYF; d_call: TRBD1; clone_size: many; v_call: TRBV2; j_call: TRBJ2-3
cdr3_nt: TGTGCCAGCAGCCGTAGCGGGGGGGAGACCCAGTACTTC; cdr3_aa: CASSRSGGETQYF; d_call: TRBD2; clone_size: many; v_call: TRBV12-3/TRBV12-4; j_call: TRBJ2-5
cdr3_nt: TGTGCCAGCAGTGAAGTCGGCAGGGAGACAGATACGCAGTATTTT; cdr3_aa: CASSEVGRETDTQYF; d_call: .; clone_size: many; v_call: TRBV2; j_call: TRBJ2-3
cdr3_nt: TGTGCCAGCAGCCCTGTGACAGGGGCTGAAGCTTTCTTT; cdr3_aa: CASSPVTGAEAFF; d_call: TRBD1; clone_size: .; v_call: TRBV11-1; j_call: TRBJ1-1
cdr3_nt: TGCAGGTGGGAAACAGATACGCAGTATTTT; cdr3_aa: CRWETDTQYF; d_call: .; clone_size: many; v_call: TRBV29-1; j_call: TRBJ2-3
cdr3_nt: TGTGCCAGCAGCTCGGACGGGAGCTCCTACAATGAGCAGTTCTTC; cdr3_aa: CASSSDGSSYNEQFF; d_call: .; clone_size: few; v_call: TRBV11-2; j_call: TRBJ2-1
cdr3_nt: TGCAGTGCTAGAGCGGGCGGGAGGGCGACCCAGTACTTC; cdr3_aa: CSARAGGRATQYF; d_call: TRBD2; clone_size: many; v_call: TRBV20-1; j_call: TRBJ2-5
cdr3_nt: TGTGCCAGCAGCAAGGAGGGCGGTCTAGCGGGGCAAGAGACCCAGTACTTC; cdr3_aa: CASSKEGGLAGQETQYF; d_call: TRBD2; clone_size: .; v_call: TRBV12-3/TRBV12-4; j_call: TRBJ2-5
cdr3_nt: TGTGCCAGCAGCCTCACTCCGTCCTCGACCATTCAGTACTTC; cdr3_aa: CASSLTPSSTIQYF; d_call: .; clone_size: many; v_call: TRBV7-3; j_call: TRBJ2-4
cdr3_nt: TGCAGCGTTGAGGGGAATACGGCCTACGAGCAGTACTTC; cdr3_aa: CSVEGNTAYEQYF; d_call: .; clone_size: many; v_call: TRBV29-1; j_call: TRBJ2-7
cdr3_nt: TGTGCCAGCACCCCCGGGACTAGCGTTAGCTCCTACAATGAGCAGTTCTTC; cdr3_aa: CASTPGTSVSSYNEQFF; d_call: TRBD2; clone_size: many; v_call: TRBV7-3; j_call: TRBJ2-1
cdr3_nt: TGCAGCGTTGGCGGGAGACAGGGGGAATTTCTCTACAATGAGCAGTTCTTC; cdr3_aa: CSVGGRQGEFLYNEQFF; d_call: TRBD1; clone_size: many; v_call: TRBV29-1; j_call: TRBJ2-1
cdr3_nt: TGCAGTATACCCCCGGGACAGGGGAGCAATGAGCAGTTCTTC; cdr3_aa: CSIPPGQGSNEQFF; d_call: TRBD1; clone_size: many; v_call: TRBV20-1; j_call: TRBJ2-1
cdr3_nt: TGTGCCAGCAGCGGAGACAGGGGCAATCAGCCCCAGCATTTT; cdr3_aa: CASSGDRGNQPQHF; d_call: TRBD1; clone_size: many; v_call: TRBV9; j_call: TRBJ1-5
cdr3_nt: TGTGCCAGCAGCCCTCGCCTGGGCTCCGAGCAGTACTTC; cdr3_aa: CASSPRLGSEQYF; d_call: .; clone_size: many; v_call: TRBV3-1; j_call: TRBJ2-7
cdr3_nt: TGTGCCAGCAGCTCACCGACGGATCGGGGTACGCAGTATTTT; cdr3_aa: CASSSPTDRGTQYF; d_call: .; clone_size: few; v_call: TRBV7-9; j_call: TRBJ2-3
cdr3_nt: TGTGCCAGCAGCGTAGACCCGCGGAGCTACAATGAGCAGTTCTTC; cdr3_aa: CASSVDPRSYNEQFF; d_call: .; clone_size: few; v_call: TRBV9; j_call: TRBJ2-1
cdr3_nt: TGTGCCAGCAGTTCCAGAGGGCGGACAGCTTTCTTT; cdr3_aa: CASSSRGRTAFF; d_call: .; clone_size: many; v_call: TRBV28; j_call: TRBJ1-1
cdr3_nt: TGTGCCACCGGGGCTGGGACTGAAGCTTTCTTT; cdr3_aa: CATGAGTEAFF; d_call: .; clone_size: .; v_call: TRBV24-1; j_call: TRBJ1-1
cdr3_nt: TGTGCCAGCAGTTACTTCCGGTTCCCTAGCACAGATACGCAGTATTTT; cdr3_aa: CASSYFRFPSTDTQYF; d_call: .; clone_size: many; v_call: TRBV28; j_call: TRBJ2-3
cdr3_nt: TGTGCCTGGAGTGTAGAGGTCTTCTCCACAGATACGCAGTATTTT; cdr3_aa: CAWSVEVFSTDTQYF; d_call: .; clone_size: many; v_call: TRBV30; j_call: TRBJ2-3
cdr3_nt: TGTGCCAGCAGTTCTCGGGACTCAGTTTACACTAACTATGGCTACACCTTC; cdr3_aa: CASSSRDSVYTNYGYTF; d_call: .; clone_size: few; v_call: TRBV27; j_call: TRBJ1-2
cdr3_nt: TGTGCCAGCAGCTCAGGGACCAAAGACTCCTACGAGCAGTACTTC; cdr3_aa: CASSSGTKDSYEQYF; d_call: .; clone_size: .; v_call: TRBV7-2; j_call: TRBJ2-7